One sample yielded the 30 T cell receptor beta chains listed below, sequenced in a study of blood T cell repertoires in COVID-19. Using immunoSEQ multiplex PCR, the repertoire was profiled, and TCRdb retains in-frame clones only, with some absent. Of a few hundred thousand clones in the sample, around 83% are singletons; the top ten hold approximately 13%. The sample comprised peripheral blood. These receptors were taken from a human donor in a cohort sampled during active COVID-19.

The rearrangement uses TRBV7-9 and TRBJ2-7; 9 bases map to TRBD1. The CDR3 has 12 residues. The V segment lost 10 bases and the J segment 2 bases; nucleotides outside the gene matches: 3. CDR1 is SEHNR, CDR2 FQNEAQ, per germline (reference sequence). CDR3 sequence: CATGQGPYEQYF. The DNA of the CDR3 is TGTGCCACAGGACAGGGGCCCTACGAGCAGTACTTC.

The chain uses TRBV27 and TRBJ2-7, with 7 bases lining up with TRBD1. The CDR3 is 15 amino acids. The germline gives CDR1 MNHEY, CDR2 SMNVEV (reference sequence). V shed 4 bases and J 2 bases; nucleotides not matched to a gene: 8. The CDR3: CASSSPGTAAYEQYF. CDR3 DNA: TGTGCCAGCAGTTCGCCCGGGACAGCAGCCTACGAGCAGTACTTC.

The chain combines TRBV30 with TRBJ1-6; the D gene is possibly TRBD1 (6 bases). The germline V and J ends were trimmed by 5 bases and 6 bases, with 11 bases remaining between them. This CDR3 has 13 amino acids. Germline lookup yields CDR1 GTSNPN and CDR2 SVGIG (reference sequence). The CDR3 region is CAWGGQGNSPLHF. The DNA of the CDR3 is TGTGCCTGGGGGGGGCAGGGTAATTCACCCCTCCACTTT.

The chain is built from TRBV11-2 and TRBJ1-1; 7 bases map to TRBD1. The CDR3 has 14 amino acids. Trimming took 8 bases from V and 1 from J; bases not matched to a gene: 7. From germline, CDR1 is SGHAT and CDR2 FQNNGV. The CDR3 DNA reads as TGTGCCAGCGCACAGGGGTCCGAGAACACTGAAGCTTTCTTT. It encodes CASAQGSENTEAFF.

V usage is TRBV5-1 and J usage is TRBJ2-1; possible D gene TRBD2, 5 bases. The V end lost 2 bases, the J end lost 8 bases, and 17 bases lay between the germline ends. The CDR3 consists of 15 residues. Germline assignment: CDR1 SGHRS and CDR2 YFSETQ. CDR3 DNA: TGCGCCAGCAGCTTTCGAGGGAGTACATTCGATGAGCAGTTCTTC. It specifies CASSFRGSTFDEQFF.

The rearrangement uses TRBV5-1 and TRBJ1-2; 9 bases are a match to TRBD1. The V and J ends lost 4 bases and 7 bases, in that order; junction bases with no gene match: 8. Germline V gives CDR1 SGHRS, CDR2 YFSETQ. CDR3 size: 14 residues. The CDR3 sequence: CASSQMGQGSGYTF. CDR3 nucleotides: TGCGCCAGCAGCCAAATGGGACAGGGTAGTGGCTACACCTTC. Using reference TRBV5-1 and TRBJ1-2 for the parts outside the CDR3, the full variable domain is KAGVTQTPRYLIKTRGQQVTLSCSPISGHRSVSWYQQTPGQGLQFLFEYFSETQRNKGNFPGRFSGRQFSNSRSEMNVSTLELGDSALYLCASSQMGQGSGYTFGSGTRLTVV.

The chain's CDR3 is CASSHGHKTGELFF. DNA of the CDR3: TGTGCCAGCAGTCACGGACATAAGACCGGGGAGCTGTTTTTT. This chain links TRBV27 with TRBJ2-2; tentative D call: TRBD1 (5 bases). The CDR3 has 14 residues. Germline V gives CDR1 MNHEY, CDR2 SMNVEV (reference sequence). The V end was cut by 5 bases, the J end by 5 bases, with 12 bases between.

J is TRBJ1-5 and V is TRBV19; 9 bases align to TRBD1. The CDR3 is 15 amino acids. Germline CDR1 LNHDA, CDR2 SQIVND (reference sequence). Trimming cost V 5 bases and J 6 bases; bases outside gene matches: 8. CDR3 in DNA: TGTGCCAGTAGTGGCCCGGGACAGGGAGCTCAGCCCCAGCATTTT. Encoded protein: CASSGPGQGAQPQHF.

The chain carries TRBV19 and TRBJ2-3; D not resolved. This CDR3 is 13 amino acids long. Germline CDR1 LNHDA, CDR2 SQIVND (reference sequence). V shed 6 bases and J shed 4 bases, with 11 bases lying between them. CDR3 amino acids: CASSPARADTQYF. The CDR3 nucleotides read TGTGCCAGTAGCCCTGCCCGGGCAGATACGCAGTATTTT.

This clone appeared a few times. This sequence joins TRBV5-6 and TRBJ2-3; 9 positions agree with TRBD1. Germline-derived CDR1 and CDR2 are SGHDT and YYEEEE. The V gene end was trimmed by 3 bases and the J gene end by 4 bases; junction bases not matched to a gene: 6. The CDR3 length is 15 residues. CDR3 loop: CASSSGTGSADTQYF. CDR3 bases: TGTGCCAGCAGCTCAGGGACAGGGAGCGCAGATACGCAGTATTTT. Full variable domain (rest looked up from reference TRBV5-6 and TRBJ2-3): DAGVTQSPTHLIKTRGQQVTLRCSPKSGHDTVSWYQQALGQGPQFIFQYYEEEERQRGNFPDRFSGHQFPNYSSELNVNALLLGDSALYLCASSSGTGSADTQYFGPGTRLTVL.

The genes are TRBV7-2 and TRBJ2-4; 7 bases are shared with TRBD1. The length of the CDR3 is 14 residues. Trimming at V came to 5 bases and at J to 7 bases, leaving 8 bases not matched to a gene. Germline lookup yields CDR1 SGHTA and CDR2 FQGNSA. The CDR3, as DNA: TGTGCCAGCAGCCCCCGGGACAGAGGGAACATTCAGTACTTC. The encoded protein is CASSPRDRGNIQYF. The full variable domain, completed using reference TRBV7-2 and TRBJ2-4, is GAGVSQSPSNKVTEKGKDVELRCDPISGHTALYWYRQSLGQGLEFLIYFQGNSAPDKSGLPSDRFSAERTGGSVSTLTIQRTQQEDSAVYLCASSPRDRGNIQYFGAGTRLSVL.

In its sample, this clone was seen a few times. The identical CDR3 is also encoded by other nucleotide sequences in the sample. The rearrangement joins TRBV5-1 to TRBJ2-7, with no clear D. Trimming left V 0 bases short and J 4 bases short, with 5 bases between. The CDR3 spans 12 residues. Germline V gene sequence: CDR1 SGHRS, CDR2 YFSETQ. The CDR3 DNA sequence: TGCGCCAGCAGCTTGGACGGTTACGAGCAGTACTTC. Translation: CASSLDGYEQYF.

In this sample, this clone turned up once. The chain couples TRBV18 to TRBJ2-7, with TRBD1 as a possible D gene (5 bases). CDR3 length: 13 residues. Trimming shortened V by 4 bases and J by 3 bases, and 10 bases separated the two germline ends. Germline V lookup: CDR1 KGHSH, CDR2 LQKENI. The CDR3 bases are TGTGCCAGCTCACGGACAAGGGGCTACGAGCAGTACTTC. Encoded protein: CASSRTRGYEQYF.

CDR3 amino acids: CASSIGGLGQETQYF. The CDR3 DNA sequence: TGTGCCAGTAGTATCGGGGGGCTGGGACAAGAGACCCAGTACTTC. The chain employs TRBV19 and TRBJ2-5; TRBD2 might be the D (7 bases). Germline V gene data show CDR1 as LNHDA and CDR2 as SQIVND (reference sequence). Trimming stripped 3 bases from V and 2 bases from J, with 13 bases between. The CDR3 runs to 15 residues.

This clone was found a few times. The chain combines TRBV28 with TRBJ1-2, with 10 bases lining up with TRBD1. This CDR3 is 15 amino acids long. The J segment lost 1 base and the V segment lost 5 bases, leaving 4 bases of the junction unmatched. Germline values: CDR1 MDHEN, CDR2 SYDVKM. CDR3 sequence reads: CASSTGQGFNYGYTF. The DNA of the CDR3 is TGTGCCAGCAGTACGGGACAGGGGTTTAACTATGGCTACACCTTC.

The chain carries TRBV19 and TRBJ1-5; TRBD1 matches 7 bases. The CDR3 totals 14 residues. Germline values: CDR1 LNHDA, CDR2 SQIVND (reference sequence). The trim removed 3 bases at V and 4 bases at J, leaving 3 bases unmatched. CDR3 DNA sequence: TGTGCCAGTAGTATGGGACAGCTAAATCAGCCCCAGCATTTT. Protein product: CASSMGQLNQPQHF.

The V call is TRBV27, the J call TRBJ2-3; 9 nucleotides agree with TRBD1. Germline CDR1 MNHEY, CDR2 SMNVEV (reference sequence). V lost 5 bases, J lost 3 bases, and 6 bases stayed unmatched. CDR3 size: 15 residues. CDR3 DNA sequence: TGTGCCAGCAGTCCCACAGGGGGCCATACAGATACGCAGTATTTT. This codes for CASSPTGGHTDTQYF.

This chain joins TRBV7-2 and TRBJ2-1, with D possibly TRBD1 on 6 matching bases. This CDR3 has 16 amino acids. Trimming removed 1 base from V and 6 bases from J, with 16 bases in between. From germline, CDR1 is SGHTA and CDR2 FQGNSA. DNA for the CDR3: TGTGCCAGCAGCTTAGTCGGGACAAGTGGGTCCAATGAGCAGTTCTTC. Protein sequence: CASSLVGTSGSNEQFF.

The chain couples TRBV28 to TRBJ1-5; TRBD1 aligns across 7 bases. The V segment lost 4 bases and the J segment 6 bases; nucleotides outside the gene matches: 6. The CDR3 has 14 residues. In germline, CDR1 is MDHEN, CDR2 SYDVKM. CDR3 region: CASSSPGGGQPQHF. In DNA form, the CDR3 reads TGTGCCAGCAGTTCCCCAGGGGGAGGTCAGCCCCAGCATTTT.

The chain recombines TRBV4-2 with TRBJ1-4; D unclear. CDR1 is LGHNA and CDR2 is YNFKEQ in the germline V gene. The CDR3 totals 15 residues. Trimming took 10 bases from V and 2 from J, leaving 17 bases between them. The CDR3 loop reads CATGAAGVTNEKLFF. The CDR3 region has the DNA TGTGCCACGGGCGCCGCCGGGGTGACTAATGAAAAACTGTTTTTT.

The J gene is TRBJ2-7, the V gene TRBV7-9; a possible D gene is TRBD2 (6 bases). V lost 3 bases to trimming and J lost 2 bases, with 23 bases between them. Germline values: CDR1 SEHNR, CDR2 FQNEAQ (reference sequence). This CDR3 is 18 amino acids long. This CDR3 reads CASSLTPLDGGSAYEQYF. CDR3 nucleotide sequence: TGTGCCAGCAGCTTGACCCCACTCGACGGGGGTTCCGCCTACGAGCAGTACTTC.

The chain carries TRBV18 and TRBJ2-7, with 7 bases lining up with TRBD2. CDR1 is KGHSH and CDR2 is LQKENI in the germline V gene. There are 16 residues in the CDR3. The V gene end was trimmed by 2 bases and the J gene end by 2 bases; junction bases not matched to a gene: 9. The CDR3: CASSPNPPGGPYEQYF. For the CDR3, the DNA is TGTGCCAGCTCACCAAACCCCCCGGGAGGTCCCTACGAGCAGTACTTC. Drawing the rest from reference TRBV18 and TRBJ2-7, the complete variable domain is NAGVMQNPRHLVRRRGQEARLRCSPMKGHSHVYWYRQLPEEGLKFMVYLQKENIIDESGMPKERFSAEFPKEGPSILRIQQVVRGDSAAYFCASSPNPPGGPYEQYFGPGTRLTVT.

This clone was detected only once. V and J are TRBV27 and TRBJ1-5, with TRBD1 matching 7 bases. The CDR3 is made up of 14 amino acids. Unmatched junction bases numbered 8, after V lost 5 bases and J lost 7 bases. The germline V gene encodes CDR1 MNHEY and CDR2 SMNVEV (reference sequence). The CDR3 DNA reads as TGTGCCAGCAGTCCTCAGACAGGGAGGCAGCCCCAGCATTTT. This translates into CASSPQTGRQPQHF.

The sample holds one count of this clone. The rearrangement joins TRBV2 to TRBJ2-5; 9 bases agree with TRBD2. J lost 3 bases, V lost 7 bases, and 6 bases had no gene match. The CDR3 sequence is 14 residues long. Germline V gives CDR1 SNHLY, CDR2 FYNNEI. CDR3 in DNA: TGTGCCAGCAAGCGGCTAGCGGGAAAAGAGACCCAGTACTTC. Its protein is CASKRLAGKETQYF.

In this sample, this clone turned up a few times. The chain uses TRBV28 and TRBJ2-1; 7 nucleotides match TRBD2. The junction had 12 bases not matched to a gene; V was cut back by 4 bases and J by 6 bases. The CDR3 sequence is 16 residues long. The germline V gene encodes CDR1 MDHEN and CDR2 SYDVKM. CDR3 nucleotides: TGTGCCAGCAGTTCCGCGGCGGGAGCCTATGGCAATGAGCAGTTCTTC. As protein: CASSSAAGAYGNEQFF.

The chain joins TRBV18 to TRBJ2-2; 8 bases are shared with TRBD2. The junction had 7 bases not matched to a gene; V was cut back by 0 bases and J by 7 bases. CDR1 and CDR2 (germline): KGHSH, LQKENI. The CDR3 length is 16 residues. The CDR3 nucleotides are TGTGCCAGCTCACCACCGGCGGGACTAGTTTTCGGGGAGCTGTTTTTT. Translating gives CASSPPAGLVFGELFF.

This chain connects TRBV3-1 (or the pseudogene TRBV3-2) to TRBJ1-5, with 8 bases matching TRBD1. The CDR3 runs to 15 residues. In germline, CDR1 is LGHDT, CDR2 YNNKEL (reference sequence). V trimming: 3 bases; J trimming: 5 bases; junction bases outside the gene matches: 6. The CDR3 DNA reads as TGTGCCAGCAGCCAGGGACAGGTCTTTTATCAGCCCCAGCATTTT. It is translated as CASSQGQVFYQPQHF.

The CDR3: CASSLSGSGYTF. CDR3 bases: TGCGCCAGCAGCTTGAGCGGCAGTGGCTACACCTTC. The chain uses TRBV5-1 and TRBJ1-2; D is uncertain. Germline V CDR1 and CDR2: SGHRS, YFSETQ. The CDR3 totals 12 residues. The V end was cut by 1 base, the J end by 7 bases, with 8 bases between.

The V and J genes are TRBV7-2 and TRBJ2-5; 7 bases are shared with TRBD1. V dropped 3 bases and J dropped 4; count of bases not matched to a gene: 8. The CDR3 consists of 15 residues. Germline CDR1 and CDR2: SGHTA and FQGNSA. The CDR3 here is CASSFTRGQGETQYF. In DNA form, the CDR3 reads TGTGCCAGCAGCTTTACTAGGGGGCAGGGAGAGACCCAGTACTTC.

The rearrangement joins TRBV24-1 to TRBJ2-7; TRBD1 matches at 10 bases. The CDR3 is 15 residues long. V lost 2 bases, J lost 3 bases, and 3 bases stayed unmatched. The germline V gene has CDR1 KGHDR and CDR2 SFDVKD. The CDR3 spells CATSDSGTGVYEQYF. CDR3 coding DNA: TGTGCCACCAGTGATTCCGGGACAGGGGTCTACGAGCAGTACTTC.